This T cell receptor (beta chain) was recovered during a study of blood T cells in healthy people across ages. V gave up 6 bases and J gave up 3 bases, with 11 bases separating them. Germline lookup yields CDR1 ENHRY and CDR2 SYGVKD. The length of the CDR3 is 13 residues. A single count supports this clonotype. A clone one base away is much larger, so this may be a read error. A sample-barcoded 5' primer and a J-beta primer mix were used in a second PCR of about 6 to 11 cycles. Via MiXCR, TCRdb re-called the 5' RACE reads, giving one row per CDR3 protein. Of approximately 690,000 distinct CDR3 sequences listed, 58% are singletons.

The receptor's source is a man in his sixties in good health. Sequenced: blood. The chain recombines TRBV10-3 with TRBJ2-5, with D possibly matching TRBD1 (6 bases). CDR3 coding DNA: TGTGCCATCAGCACGACAGGAGAAGAGACCCAGTACTTC. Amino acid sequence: CAISTTGEETQYF.